Reported below is one TCR beta chain. The data stem from a study of T-cell reconstitution after alpha-beta-depleted transplantation in children. Unique molecular identifiers were used to barcode this TCRbeta library. TCRdb re-called the PCR reads with MiXCR, one entry per CDR3 protein. The profile shows about 500,000 distinct CDR3 sequences, about 33% of them singletons. The sequences come from PBMCs from the stem cell graft donor, collected from the stem cell graft. The sequence came from a human donor who donated a stem cell graft to a child with aplastic anemia.

The CDR3 DNA sequence: TGTGCCAGCAGCGTAGGCCCTAGCGGGATTCGGGAGACCCAGTACTTC. This gives the protein CASSVGPSGIRETQYF. The rearrangement links TRBV9 to TRBJ2-5; TRBD2 aligns across 9 bases. The J segment lost 5 bases and the V segment lost 0 bases, leaving 8 bases of the junction unmatched. From germline, CDR1 is SGDLS and CDR2 YYNGEE. The CDR3 runs 16 residues.